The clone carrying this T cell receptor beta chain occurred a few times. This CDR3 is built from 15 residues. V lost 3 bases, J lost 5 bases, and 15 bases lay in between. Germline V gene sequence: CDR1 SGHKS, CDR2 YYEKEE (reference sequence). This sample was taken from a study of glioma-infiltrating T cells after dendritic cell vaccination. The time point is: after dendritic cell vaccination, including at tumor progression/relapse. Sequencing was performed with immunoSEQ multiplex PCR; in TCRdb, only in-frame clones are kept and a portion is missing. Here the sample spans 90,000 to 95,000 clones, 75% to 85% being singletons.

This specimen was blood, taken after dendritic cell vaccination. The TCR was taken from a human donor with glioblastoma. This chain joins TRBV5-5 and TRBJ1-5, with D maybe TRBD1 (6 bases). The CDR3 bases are TGTGCCAGCAGCTCCTTTGGCAGGGGTGATCAGCCCCAGCATTTT. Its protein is CASSSFGRGDQPQHF.